One T cell receptor beta chain is described in this entry. What this receptor recognizes is not known. No much larger clonotype is one base removed from it; base qualities were not supplied. This specimen comes from a study of CD8 T cells in ankylosing spondylitis (dated by TCRdb to about 2017). For context, the study as a whole: The study set out to find disease-linked TCR variants by profiling T cell receptor beta repertoires in ankylosing spondylitis patients and healthy donors. Peripheral blood was sampled, and synovial fluid was additionally collected from ankylosing spondylitis patients. The whole study cohort included 108 healthy donors and 20 to 25 ankylosing spondylitis patients. Summary of the overall study and its limitations: A TCR beta motif of 8 or 9 highly homologous amino acid variants appeared characteristic of blood from ankylosing spondylitis patients. Some motif variants had previously been reported in the synovial fluid and blood of reactive arthritis patients, which suggests shared mechanisms of disease initiation. Significant enrichment of the disease-linked clones was reported in matched synovial fluid samples from ankylosing spondylitis patients. The disease-linked clones had a CD8+ phenotype and were found at relatively low frequencies in peripheral blood.

Sequencer: Illumina HiSeq 2500. Quantitative 5'-RACE with molecular barcodes was used to prepare TCR beta libraries. The source study handled its data this way. A new computational method, built on a probabilistic model of VDJ rearrangement, was used to identify disease-linked TCR variants. In TCRdb, the public reads were trimmed at Q25 with fastp and aligned with MiXCR, with productive beta chains retained. Rows with one shared CDR3 protein collapse into an entry with the most common genes and DNA. TCRdb's processing, not the authors', yielded these V and J calls. The sample yields under 250,000 distinct CDR3 sequences; 30% to 35% were counted once. 4% to 5.5% of the sample is in the top ten clones. The CDR3, cysteine through phenylalanine, is 15 amino acids long. Solely the CDR3 DNA is kept, with 45 bases framed from the first base. Taken from the germline V gene, the CDR1 and CDR2 loops are MGHDK and SYGVNS. V is cut by 4 bases and J by 6 bases, and the space between the germline ends is 15 bases.

Sequencing was carried out using blood, either unsorted or a sorted T cell fraction (not recorded which). This clonotype was sampled from a male donor with ankylosing spondylitis or in good health (not recorded which). The rearrangement combines TRBV25-1 with TRBJ2-2; perhaps TRBD1 is the D gene, with 7 bases matching. The CDR3 loop reads CASSVDLRGAGELFF. The DNA sequence reads TGTGCCAGCAGTGTCGATCTCAGGGGGGCCGGGGAGCTGTTTTTT.